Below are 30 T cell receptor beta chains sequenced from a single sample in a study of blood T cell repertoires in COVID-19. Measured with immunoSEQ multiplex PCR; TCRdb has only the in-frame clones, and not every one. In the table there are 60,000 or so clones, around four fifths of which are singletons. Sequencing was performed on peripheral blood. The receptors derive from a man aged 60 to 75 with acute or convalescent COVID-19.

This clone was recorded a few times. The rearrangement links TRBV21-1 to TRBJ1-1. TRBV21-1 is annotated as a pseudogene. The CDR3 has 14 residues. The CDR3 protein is CASSRGGVDTEAFF. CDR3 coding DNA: TGTGCCAGCAGCCGGGGGGGTGTGGACACTGAAGCTTTCTTT.

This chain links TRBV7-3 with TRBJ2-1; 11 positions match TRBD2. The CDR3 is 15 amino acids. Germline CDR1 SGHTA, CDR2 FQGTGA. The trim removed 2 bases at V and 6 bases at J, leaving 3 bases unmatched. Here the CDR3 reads CASSLSSGGSNEQFF. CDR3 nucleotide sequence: TGTGCCAGCAGCTTATCTAGCGGGGGGTCCAATGAGCAGTTCTTC. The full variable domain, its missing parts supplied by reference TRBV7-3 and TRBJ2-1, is GAGVSQTPSNKVTEKGKYVELRCDPISGHTALYWYRQSLGQGPEFLIYFQGTGAADDSGLPNDRFFAVRPEGSVSTLKIQRTERGDSAVYLCASSLSSGGSNEQFFGPGTRLTVL.

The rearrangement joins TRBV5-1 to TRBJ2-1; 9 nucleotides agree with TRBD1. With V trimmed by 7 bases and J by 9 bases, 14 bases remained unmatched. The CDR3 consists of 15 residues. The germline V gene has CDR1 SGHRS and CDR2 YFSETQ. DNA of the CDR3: TGCGCCAGCCTCCCCGGGACAGGGTCAGGTGGTGAGCAGTTCTTC. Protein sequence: CASLPGTGSGGEQFF. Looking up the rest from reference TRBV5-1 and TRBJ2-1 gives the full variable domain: KAGVTQTPRYLIKTRGQQVTLSCSPISGHRSVSWYQQTPGQGLQFLFEYFSETQRNKGNFPGRFSGRQFSNSRSEMNVSTLELGDSALYLCASLPGTGSGGEQFFGPGTRLTVL.

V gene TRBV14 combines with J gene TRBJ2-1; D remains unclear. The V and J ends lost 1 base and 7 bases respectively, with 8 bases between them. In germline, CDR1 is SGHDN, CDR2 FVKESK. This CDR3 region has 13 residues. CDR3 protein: CASSQGAVNEQFF. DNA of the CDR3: TGTGCCAGCAGCCAAGGGGCAGTTAATGAGCAGTTCTTC.

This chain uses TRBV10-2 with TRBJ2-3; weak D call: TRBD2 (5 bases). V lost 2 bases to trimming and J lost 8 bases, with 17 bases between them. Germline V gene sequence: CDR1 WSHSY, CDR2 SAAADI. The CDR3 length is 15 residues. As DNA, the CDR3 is TGCGCCAGCAGTGAGGGCGGGCCCGCCTATGTTACGCAGTATTTT. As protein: CASSEGGPAYVTQYF.

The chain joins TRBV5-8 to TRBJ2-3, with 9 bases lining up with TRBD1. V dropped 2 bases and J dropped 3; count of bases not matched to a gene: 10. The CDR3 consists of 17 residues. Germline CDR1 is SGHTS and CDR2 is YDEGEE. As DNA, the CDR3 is TGTGCCAGCAGCTTCGGGACAGGGAGAAGATCAACAGATACGCAGTATTTT. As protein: CASSFGTGRRSTDTQYF.

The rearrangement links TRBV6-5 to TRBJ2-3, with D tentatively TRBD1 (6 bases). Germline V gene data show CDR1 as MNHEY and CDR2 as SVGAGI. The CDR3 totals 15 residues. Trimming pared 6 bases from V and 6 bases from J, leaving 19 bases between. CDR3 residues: CASSLQGYAPDTQYF. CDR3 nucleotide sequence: TGTGCCAGCAGCCTACAGGGTTATGCCCCGGATACGCAGTATTTT.

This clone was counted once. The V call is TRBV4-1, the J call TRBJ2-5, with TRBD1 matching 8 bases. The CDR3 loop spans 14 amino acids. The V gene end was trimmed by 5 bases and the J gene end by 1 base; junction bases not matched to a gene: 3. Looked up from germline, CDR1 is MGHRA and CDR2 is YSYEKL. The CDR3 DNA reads TGCGCCAGCAGCGACACAGGGGGCCAAGAGACCCAGTACTTC. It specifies CASSDTGGQETQYF.

The DNA of the CDR3 is TGCGCCAGCAGCTTGGACAACTCTGGAAACACCATATATTTT. This sequence encodes CASSLDNSGNTIYF. The V and J genes are TRBV5-1 and TRBJ1-3; the D is unclear. Germline V lookup: CDR1 SGHRS, CDR2 YFSETQ. Trimming cost V 0 bases and J 0 bases, with 4 bases left between them. This CDR3 spans 14 amino acids.

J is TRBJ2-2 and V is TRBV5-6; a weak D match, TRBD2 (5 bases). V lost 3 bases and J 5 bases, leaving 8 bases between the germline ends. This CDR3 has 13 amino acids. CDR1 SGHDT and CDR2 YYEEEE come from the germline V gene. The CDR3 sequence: CASSYPGTGELFF. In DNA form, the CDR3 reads TGTGCCAGCAGCTATCCGGGGACCGGGGAGCTGTTTTTT.

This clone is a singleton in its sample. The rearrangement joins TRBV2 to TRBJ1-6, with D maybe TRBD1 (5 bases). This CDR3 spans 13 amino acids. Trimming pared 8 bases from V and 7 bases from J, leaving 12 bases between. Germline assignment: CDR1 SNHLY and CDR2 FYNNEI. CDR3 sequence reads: CASRDWGNSPLHF. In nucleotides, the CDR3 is TGTGCCAGCCGGGACTGGGGAAATTCACCCCTCCACTTT.

The CDR3 sequence is CASTTGDATEAFF. Written as DNA, the CDR3 is TGTGCCAGCACCACGGGGGATGCGACTGAAGCTTTCTTT. The chain recombines TRBV7-3 with TRBJ1-1, with a weak D call TRBD1 (5 bases). Trimming stripped 7 bases from V and 5 bases from J, with 14 bases between. Per the germline V gene, CDR1 is SGHTA and CDR2 is FQGTGA. This CDR3 region has 13 residues.

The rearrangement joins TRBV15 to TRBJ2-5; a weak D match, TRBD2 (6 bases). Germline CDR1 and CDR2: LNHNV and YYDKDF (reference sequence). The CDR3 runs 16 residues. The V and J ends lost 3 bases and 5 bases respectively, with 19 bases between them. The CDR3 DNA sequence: TGTGCCACCAGCAGCGGGACTGCCAGGCTGGAGGAGACCCAGTACTTC. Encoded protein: CATSSGTARLEETQYF.

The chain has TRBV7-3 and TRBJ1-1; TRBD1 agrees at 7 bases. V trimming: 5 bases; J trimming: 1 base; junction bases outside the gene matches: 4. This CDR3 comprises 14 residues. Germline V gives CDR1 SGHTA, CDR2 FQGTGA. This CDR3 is CASSPQGGNTEAFF. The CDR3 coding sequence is TGTGCCAGCAGCCCCCAGGGGGGGAACACTGAAGCTTTCTTT.

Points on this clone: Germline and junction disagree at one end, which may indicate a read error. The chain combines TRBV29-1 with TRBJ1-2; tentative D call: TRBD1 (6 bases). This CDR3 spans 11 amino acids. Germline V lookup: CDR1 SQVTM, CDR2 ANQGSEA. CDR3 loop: CSVETGQGFDF. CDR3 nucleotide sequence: TGCAGCGTTGAAACAGGGCAGGGATTCGACTTC.

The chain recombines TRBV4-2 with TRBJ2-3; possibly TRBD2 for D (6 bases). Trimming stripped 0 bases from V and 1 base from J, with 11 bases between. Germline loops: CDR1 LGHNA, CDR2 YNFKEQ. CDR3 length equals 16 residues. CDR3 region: CASSQDTASGTDTQYF. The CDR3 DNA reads TGTGCCAGCAGCCAAGATACGGCTAGCGGCACAGATACGCAGTATTTT.

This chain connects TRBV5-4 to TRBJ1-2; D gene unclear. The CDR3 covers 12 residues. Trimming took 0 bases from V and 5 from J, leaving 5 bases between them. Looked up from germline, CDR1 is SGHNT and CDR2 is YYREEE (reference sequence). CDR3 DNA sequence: TGTGCCAGCAGCTTGGAGCCATATGGCTACACCTTC. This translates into CASSLEPYGYTF.

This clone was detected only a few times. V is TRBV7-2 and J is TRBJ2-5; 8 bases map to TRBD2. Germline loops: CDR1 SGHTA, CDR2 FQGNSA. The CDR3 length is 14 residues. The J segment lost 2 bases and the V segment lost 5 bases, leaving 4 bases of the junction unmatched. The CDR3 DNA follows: TGTGCCAGCAGCAGAGGCGGGGGGCAAGAGACCCAGTACTTC. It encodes CASSRGGGQETQYF.

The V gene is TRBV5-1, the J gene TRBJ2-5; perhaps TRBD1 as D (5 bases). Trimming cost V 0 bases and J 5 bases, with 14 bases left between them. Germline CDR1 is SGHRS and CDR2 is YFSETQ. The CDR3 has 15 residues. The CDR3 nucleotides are TGCGCCAGCAGCTTGGTTACATCCAAGGGGGAGACCCAGTACTTC. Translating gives CASSLVTSKGETQYF.

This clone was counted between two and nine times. DNA for the CDR3: TGTGCCAGCAGTGAAGCACAATACCAAGAGACCCAGTACTTC. Translation gives CASSEAQYQETQYF. This chain joins TRBV2 and TRBJ2-5; D gene unclear. CDR1 and CDR2 from the germline V gene are SNHLY and FYNNEI. The CDR3 length is 14 residues. V was cut by 0 bases and J by 0 bases, with 5 bases left in between.

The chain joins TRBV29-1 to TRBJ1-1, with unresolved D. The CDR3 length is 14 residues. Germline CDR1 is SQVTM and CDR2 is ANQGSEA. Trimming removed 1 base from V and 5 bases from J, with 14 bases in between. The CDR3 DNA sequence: TGCAGCGTTGAAGTGGGAGGGCTGGGGACTGAAGCTTTCTTT. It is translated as CSVEVGGLGTEAFF. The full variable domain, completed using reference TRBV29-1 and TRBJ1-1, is SAVISQKPSRDICQRGTSLTIQCQVDSQVTMMFWYRQQPGQSLTLIATANQGSEATYESGFVIDKFPISRPNLTFSTLTVSNMSPEDSSIYLCSVEVGGLGTEAFFGQGTRLTVV.

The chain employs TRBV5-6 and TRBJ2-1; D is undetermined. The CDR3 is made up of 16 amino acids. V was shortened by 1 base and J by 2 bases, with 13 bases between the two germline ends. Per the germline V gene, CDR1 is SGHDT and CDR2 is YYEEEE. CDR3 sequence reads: CASSLTVSPTYNEQFF. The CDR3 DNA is TGTGCCAGCAGCTTGACCGTCTCACCTACCTACAATGAGCAGTTCTTC.

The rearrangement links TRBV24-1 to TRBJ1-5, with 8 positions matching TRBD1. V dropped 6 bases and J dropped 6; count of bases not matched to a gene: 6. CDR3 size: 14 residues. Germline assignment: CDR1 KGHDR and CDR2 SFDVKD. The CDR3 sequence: CATSRQGAGQPQHF. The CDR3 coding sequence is TGTGCCACCAGTCGCCAGGGGGCGGGTCAGCCCCAGCATTTT.

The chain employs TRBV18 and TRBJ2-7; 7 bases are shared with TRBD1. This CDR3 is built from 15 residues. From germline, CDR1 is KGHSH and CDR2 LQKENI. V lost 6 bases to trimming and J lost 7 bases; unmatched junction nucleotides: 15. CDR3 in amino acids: CASSLQGPDVGEQYF. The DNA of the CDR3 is TGTGCCAGCTCCCTACAGGGGCCTGACGTCGGGGAGCAGTACTTC.

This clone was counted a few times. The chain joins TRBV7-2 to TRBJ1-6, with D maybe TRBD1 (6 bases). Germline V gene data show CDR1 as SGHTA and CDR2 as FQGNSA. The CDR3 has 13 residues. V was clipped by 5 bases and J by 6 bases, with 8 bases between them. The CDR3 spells CASSEDSNSPLHF. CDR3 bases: TGTGCCAGCAGCGAGGACAGTAATTCACCCCTCCACTTT.

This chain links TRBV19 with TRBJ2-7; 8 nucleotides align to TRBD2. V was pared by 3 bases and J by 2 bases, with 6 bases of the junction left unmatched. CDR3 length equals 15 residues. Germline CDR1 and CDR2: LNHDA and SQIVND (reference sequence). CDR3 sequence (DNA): TGTGCCAGTAGTATCGGCGGGGGGCCTACCTACGAGCAGTACTTC. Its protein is CASSIGGGPTYEQYF.

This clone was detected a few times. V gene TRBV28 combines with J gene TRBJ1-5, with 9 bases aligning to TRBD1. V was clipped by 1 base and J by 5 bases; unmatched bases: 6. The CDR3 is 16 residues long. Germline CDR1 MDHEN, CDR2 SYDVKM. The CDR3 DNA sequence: TGTGCCAGCAGTTTATCCGGGACAGGGACCGATCAGCCCCAGCATTTT. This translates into CASSLSGTGTDQPQHF.

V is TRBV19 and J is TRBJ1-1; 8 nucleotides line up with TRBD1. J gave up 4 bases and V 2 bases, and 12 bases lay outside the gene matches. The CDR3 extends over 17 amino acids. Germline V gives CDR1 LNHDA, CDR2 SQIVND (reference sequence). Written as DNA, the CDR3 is TGTGCCAGTAGTATATTCGGGACAGGCCACACGGGCACTGAAGCTTTCTTT. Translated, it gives CASSIFGTGHTGTEAFF. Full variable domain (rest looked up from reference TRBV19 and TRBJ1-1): DGGITQSPKYLFRKEGQNVTLSCEQNLNHDAMYWYRQDPGQGLRLIYYSQIVNDFQKGDIAEGYSVSREKKESFPLTVTSAQKNPTAFYLCASSIFGTGHTGTEAFFGQGTRLTVV.

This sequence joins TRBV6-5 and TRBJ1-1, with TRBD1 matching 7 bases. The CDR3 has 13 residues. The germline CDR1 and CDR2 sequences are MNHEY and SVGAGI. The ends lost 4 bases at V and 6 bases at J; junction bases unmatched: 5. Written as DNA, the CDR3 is TGTGCCAGCAGTTCCAGGACAGGCGCTGAAGCTTTCTTT. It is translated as CASSSRTGAEAFF.

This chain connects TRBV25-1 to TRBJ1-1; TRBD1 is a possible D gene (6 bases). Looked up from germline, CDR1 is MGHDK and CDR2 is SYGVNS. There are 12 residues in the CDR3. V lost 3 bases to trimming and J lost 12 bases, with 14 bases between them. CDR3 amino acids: CASSDYTGSTFF. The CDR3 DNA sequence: TGTGCCAGCAGTGATTATACAGGGTCGACTTTCTTT.